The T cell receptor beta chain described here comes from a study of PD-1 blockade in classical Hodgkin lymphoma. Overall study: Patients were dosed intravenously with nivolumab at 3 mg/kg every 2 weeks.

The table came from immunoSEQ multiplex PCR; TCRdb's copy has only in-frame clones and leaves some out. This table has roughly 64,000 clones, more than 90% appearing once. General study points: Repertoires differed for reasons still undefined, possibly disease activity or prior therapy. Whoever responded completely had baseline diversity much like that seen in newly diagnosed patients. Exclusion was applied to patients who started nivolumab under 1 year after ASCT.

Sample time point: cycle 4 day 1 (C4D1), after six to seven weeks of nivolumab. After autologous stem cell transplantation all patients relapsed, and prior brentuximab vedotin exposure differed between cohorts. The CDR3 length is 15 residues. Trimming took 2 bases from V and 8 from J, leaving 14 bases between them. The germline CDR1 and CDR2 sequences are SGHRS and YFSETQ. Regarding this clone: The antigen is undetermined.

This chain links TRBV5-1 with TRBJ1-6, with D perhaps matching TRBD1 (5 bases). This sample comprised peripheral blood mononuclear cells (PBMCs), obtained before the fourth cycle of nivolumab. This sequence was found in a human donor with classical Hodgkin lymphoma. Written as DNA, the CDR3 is TGCGCCAGCAGCTTTGGTCAGGGAGAAGATTCACCCCTCCACTTT. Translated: CASSFGQGEDSPLHF.